Listed below are T cell receptor beta chains from one sample, sequenced in a study of blood T cell repertoires in COVID-19. The protocol was immunoSEQ multiplex PCR, while the TCRdb copy is restricted to in-frame clones and leaves out a portion. This table holds about 120,000 clones, roughly nine tenths found once. Specimen: peripheral blood. These receptors were collected from a man in his sixties with COVID-19, enrolled during active disease. Both conserved end residues are part of each CDR3. A D gene is named only where the DNA matches it firmly. For some rows the clone size is stated as once, few or many, or as a class when expanded; others skip it.

v_gene,d_gene,j_gene,abundance,CDR3aa,CDR3nt
TRBV6-5,TRBD1,TRBJ1-1,-,CFGQGIMNTEAFF,TGCTTCGGACAGGGGATCATGAACACTGAAGCTTTCTTT
TRBV28,TRBD2,TRBJ2-5,-,CASSSPGRGTGVTQYF,TGTGCCAGCAGTTCCCCTGGGAGGGGAACGGGAGTGACCCAGTACTTC
TRBV29-1,-,TRBJ2-2,-,CSVWQTNTGELFF,TGCAGCGTTTGGCAGACGAACACCGGGGAGCTGTTTTTT
TRBV28,TRBD1,TRBJ2-5,-,CASSLRQGREETQYF,TGTGCCAGCAGTTTAAGACAGGGAAGGGAGGAGACCCAGTACTTC
TRBV2,-,TRBJ1-5,few,CASSVKIQPQHF,TGTGCCAGCAGCGTTAAAATTCAGCCCCAGCATTTT
TRBV2,-,TRBJ1-5,-,CASSDQGQPQHF,TGTGCCAGCAGTGACCAGGGGCAGCCCCAGCATTTT
TRBV6-5,-,TRBJ2-7,-,CASSYSRIPYEQYF,TGTGCCAGCAGTTATTCCAGAATTCCCTACGAGCAGTACTTC
TRBV28,-,TRBJ1-2,-,CASSRNWATYGYTF,TGTGCCAGCAGTCGTAATTGGGCTACCTATGGCTACACCTTC
TRBV7-8,TRBD2,TRBJ2-5,-,CASSLAGSGGPETQYF,TGTGCCAGCAGCTTAGCGGGGTCGGGAGGGCCGGAGACCCAGTACTTC
TRBV2,TRBD2,TRBJ2-7,-,CASSGAGEHYEQYF,TGTGCCAGCAGTGGAGCGGGAGAACATTACGAGCAGTACTTC
TRBV10-3,-,TRBJ2-7,-,CAISEEAVRYEQYF,TGTGCCATCAGTGAGGAGGCGGTACGATACGAGCAGTACTTC
TRBV9,-,TRBJ2-3,-,CASSVVSNTDTQYF,TGTGCCAGCAGCGTAGTGTCAAACACAGATACGCAGTATTTT
TRBV7-8,TRBD2,TRBJ2-7,-,CASSLGRAGGIGEQYF,TGTGCCAGCAGCTTAGGGCGAGCGGGAGGGATAGGTGAGCAGTACTTC
TRBV2,-,TRBJ2-1,-,CASSALRNYNEQFF,TGTGCCAGCAGTGCCTTGCGGAACTACAATGAGCAGTTCTTC